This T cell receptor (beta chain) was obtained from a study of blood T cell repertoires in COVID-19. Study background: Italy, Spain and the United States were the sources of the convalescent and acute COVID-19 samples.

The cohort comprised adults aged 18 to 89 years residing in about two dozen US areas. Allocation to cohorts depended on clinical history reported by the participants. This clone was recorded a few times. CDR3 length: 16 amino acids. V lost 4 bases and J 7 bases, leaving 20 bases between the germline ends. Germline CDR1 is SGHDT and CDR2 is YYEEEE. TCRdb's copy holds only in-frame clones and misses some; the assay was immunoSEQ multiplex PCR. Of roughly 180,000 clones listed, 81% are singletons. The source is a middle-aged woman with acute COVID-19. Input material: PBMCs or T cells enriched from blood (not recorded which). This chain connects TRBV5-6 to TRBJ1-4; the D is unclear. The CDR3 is CASSRGWGSGSEKLFF. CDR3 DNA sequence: TGTGCCAGCAGCCGCGGGTGGGGAAGCGGGAGTGAAAAACTGTTTTTT.